Below, one T cell receptor (beta chain) is given with its context. Clones were sequenced by immunoSEQ multiplex PCR, and TCRdb holds only the in-frame ones, with some missing. The data contain 65,000 to 85,000 clones, about nine tenths of them singletons. This entry belongs to a study of T cell changes during pregnancy in multiple sclerosis. The CDR3 runs 16 residues. The V gene end was trimmed by 1 base and the J gene end by 4 bases; junction bases not matched to a gene: 7. Germline V gene data show CDR1 as SGHVS and CDR2 as FNYEAQ. The chain has TRBV7-6 and TRBJ2-7; TRBD2 matches 10 bases. The sequence came from a female donor with multiple sclerosis, enrolled in a pregnancy study. The input for sequencing was CD4+ T cells from peripheral blood mononuclear cells, taken after pregnancy. The CDR3 coding sequence is TGTGCCAGCAGCTTAGGTGGACTAGCGGACTTTTACGAGCAGTACTTC. Its translation is CASSLGGLADFYEQYF.